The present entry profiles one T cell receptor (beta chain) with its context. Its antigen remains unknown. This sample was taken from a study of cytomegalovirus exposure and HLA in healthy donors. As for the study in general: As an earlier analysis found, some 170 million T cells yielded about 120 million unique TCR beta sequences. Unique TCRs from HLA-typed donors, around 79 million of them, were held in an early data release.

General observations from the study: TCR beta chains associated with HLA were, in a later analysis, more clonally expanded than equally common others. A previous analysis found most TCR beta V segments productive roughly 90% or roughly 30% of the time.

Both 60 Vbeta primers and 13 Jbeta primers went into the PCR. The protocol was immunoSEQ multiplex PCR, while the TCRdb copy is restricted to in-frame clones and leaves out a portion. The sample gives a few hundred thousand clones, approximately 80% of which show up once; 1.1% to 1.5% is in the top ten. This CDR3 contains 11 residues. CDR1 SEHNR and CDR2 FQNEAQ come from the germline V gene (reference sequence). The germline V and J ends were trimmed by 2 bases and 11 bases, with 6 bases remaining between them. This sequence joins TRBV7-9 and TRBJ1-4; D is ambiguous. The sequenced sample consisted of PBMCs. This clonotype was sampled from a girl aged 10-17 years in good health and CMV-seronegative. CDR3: CASSLQAKLFF. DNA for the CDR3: TGTGCCAGCAGCTTACAGGCGAAACTGTTTTTT.